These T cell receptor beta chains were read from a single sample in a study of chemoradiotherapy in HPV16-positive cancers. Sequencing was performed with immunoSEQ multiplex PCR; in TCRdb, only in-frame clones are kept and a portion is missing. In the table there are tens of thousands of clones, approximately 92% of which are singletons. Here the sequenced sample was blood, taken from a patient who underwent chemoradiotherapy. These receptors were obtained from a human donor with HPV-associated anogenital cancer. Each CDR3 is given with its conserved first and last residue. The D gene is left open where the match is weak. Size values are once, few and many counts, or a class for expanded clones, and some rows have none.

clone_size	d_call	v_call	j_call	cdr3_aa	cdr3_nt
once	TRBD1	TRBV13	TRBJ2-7	CASSSHRDRGFGEQYF	TGTGCCAGCAGCTCTCATAGGGACAGGGGTTTTGGAGAGCAGTACTTC
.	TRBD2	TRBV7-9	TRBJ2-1	CASSFGTSGKEQFF	TGTGCCAGCAGCTTTGGGACTAGCGGGAAAGAGCAGTTCTTC
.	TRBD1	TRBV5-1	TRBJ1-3	CASKTGASGNTIYF	TGCGCCAGCAAGACAGGGGCATCTGGAAACACCATATATTTT
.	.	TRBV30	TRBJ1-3	CAWSVPSASGNTIYF	TGTGCCTGGAGTGTACCGTCGGCCTCTGGAAACACCATATATTTT
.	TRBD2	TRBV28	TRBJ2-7	CASSLLAGYEQYF	TGTGCCAGCAGTCTCCTAGCGGGTTACGAGCAGTACTTC
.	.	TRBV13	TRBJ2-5	CASSLTSRIQETQYF	TGTGCCAGCAGCCTAACGAGCAGGATCCAAGAGACCCAGTACTTC
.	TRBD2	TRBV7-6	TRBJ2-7	CASSLGALAGGSTYEQYF	TGTGCCAGCAGCTTAGGTGCACTAGCGGGGGGCTCAACCTACGAGCAGTACTTC
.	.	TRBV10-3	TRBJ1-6	CAISEFQGSESPLHF	TGTGCCATCAGTGAATTCCAGGGGTCAGAATCACCCCTCCACTTT
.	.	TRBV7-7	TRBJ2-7	CASSLVVDYEQYF	TGTGCTAGCAGCTTAGTTGTTGACTACGAGCAGTACTTC
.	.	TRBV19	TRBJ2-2	CASSFGGLNTGELFF	TGTGCCAGTAGTTTCGGGGGGCTTAACACCGGGGAGCTGTTTTTT
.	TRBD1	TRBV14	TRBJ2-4	CASSQDLGGLGIQYF	TGTGCCAGCAGCCAAGATTTAGGGGGCCTGGGCATTCAGTACTTC
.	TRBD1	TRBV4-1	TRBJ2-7	CASSQLGGQGIFEQYF	TGCGCCAGCAGCCAACTCGGGGGACAGGGGATATTCGAGCAGTACTTC
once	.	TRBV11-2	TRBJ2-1	CASSLNGFEQFF	TGTGCCAGCAGCTTAAACGGGTTTGAGCAGTTCTTC
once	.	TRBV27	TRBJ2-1	CASSLSGTPNEQFF	TGTGCCAGCAGTTTATCGGGAACTCCTAATGAGCAGTTCTTC
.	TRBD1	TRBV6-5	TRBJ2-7	CASSYLGTGHYEQYF	TGTGCCAGCAGTTACTTGGGGACAGGTCACTACGAGCAGTACTTC
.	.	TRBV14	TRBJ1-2	CASSQDTPQGRPYGYTF	TGTGCCAGCAGCCAAGATACACCGCAGGGTCGGCCCTATGGCTACACCTTC
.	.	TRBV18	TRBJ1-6	CASSPRTISSSPLHF	TGTGCCAGCTCACCGAGGACAATCAGCAGTTCACCCCTCCACTTT